Sequencing of this TCR beta chain was carried out in a study of blood T cell repertoires in COVID-19. About the study: Samples taken during acute and convalescent COVID-19 were collected in the United States, Italy and Spain.

Source study methods: Quantification of nucleated cells was approximated via reference gene primer amplification. The data were produced by immunoSEQ multiplex PCR, yet TCRdb's version contains in-frame clones alone and is incomplete. Clone size and the V and J calls come from that table; the DNA yielded D and trimming. This sample carries hundreds of thousands of clones, 86% of them seen once, and the ten largest clones take roughly 11%. During active infection, Seattle patients enrolled and were then monitored through disease. In germline, CDR1 is MNHEY, CDR2 SVGAGI. V shed 4 bases, J shed 0 bases, and the junction held 8 bases outside the gene matches. There are 16 residues in the CDR3.

Input material: peripheral blood. The sequence came from a man in his forties or fifties with COVID-19, enrolled during active disease. This rearrangement joins TRBV6-5 to TRBJ2-7; 8 nucleotides line up with TRBD1. In DNA form, the CDR3 reads TGTGCCAGCAGTTTCACGAGGACAGGGAGCTCCTACGAGCAGTACTTC. Encoded protein: CASSFTRTGSSYEQYF.